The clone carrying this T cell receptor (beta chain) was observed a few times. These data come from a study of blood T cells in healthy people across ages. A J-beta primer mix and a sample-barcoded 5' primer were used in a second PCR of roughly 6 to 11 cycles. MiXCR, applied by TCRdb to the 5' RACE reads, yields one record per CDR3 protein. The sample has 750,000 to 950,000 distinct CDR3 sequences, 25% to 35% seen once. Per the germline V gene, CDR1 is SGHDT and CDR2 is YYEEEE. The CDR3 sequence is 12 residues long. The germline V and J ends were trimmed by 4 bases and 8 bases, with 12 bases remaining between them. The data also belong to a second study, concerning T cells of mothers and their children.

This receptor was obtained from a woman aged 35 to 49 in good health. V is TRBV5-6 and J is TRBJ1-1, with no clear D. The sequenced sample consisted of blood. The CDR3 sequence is CASSPRFREAFF. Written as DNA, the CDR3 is TGTGCCAGCAGCCCCCGGTTCAGGGAAGCTTTCTTT.